This note documents a single TCR beta chain sequence. What it recognizes is unknown. The sample comes from a study of cytomegalovirus exposure and HLA in healthy donors. Study-wide results and caveats: Reportedly, diagnosis of cytomegalovirus status by the classifier showed high specificity and sensitivity. A later analysis showed HLA-associated TCR beta chains outstripping equally common others in clonal expansion.

Germline loops: CDR1 SGHTA, CDR2 FQGNSA. Between the trimmed V and J ends, which lost 7 bases and 5 bases, there was a span of 15 bases. The length of the CDR3 is 14 residues. PCR amplification relied on 60 Vbeta primers (plus 13 Jbeta primers). Measured with immunoSEQ multiplex PCR; TCRdb has only the in-frame clones, and not every one. Of some 270,000 clones listed, around 90% are singletons. Sample: PBMCs. This clonotype originated in a girl aged 2-10 years in good health and CMV-seronegative. The chain carries TRBV7-2 and TRBJ2-1; D is possibly TRBD2 (6 bases). The CDR3 DNA sequence: TGTGCCAGCACCCGGCGGGACTCTAACAATGAGCAGTTCTTC. This encodes CASTRRDSNNEQFF.